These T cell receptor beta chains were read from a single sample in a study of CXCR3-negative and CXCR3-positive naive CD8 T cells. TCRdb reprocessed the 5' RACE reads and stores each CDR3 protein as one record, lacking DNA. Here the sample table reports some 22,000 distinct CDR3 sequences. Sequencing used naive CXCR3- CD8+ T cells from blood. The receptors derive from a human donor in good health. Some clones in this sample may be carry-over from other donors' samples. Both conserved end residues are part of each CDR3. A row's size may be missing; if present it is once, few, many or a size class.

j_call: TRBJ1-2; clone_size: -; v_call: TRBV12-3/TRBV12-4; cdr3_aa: CATLPAGVVNYGYTF
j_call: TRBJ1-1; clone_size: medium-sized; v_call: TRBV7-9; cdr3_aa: CASSASGGGNTEAFF
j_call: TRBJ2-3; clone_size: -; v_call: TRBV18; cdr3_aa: CASSPRVGATDTQYF
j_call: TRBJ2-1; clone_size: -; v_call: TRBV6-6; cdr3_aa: CASSLNNEQFF
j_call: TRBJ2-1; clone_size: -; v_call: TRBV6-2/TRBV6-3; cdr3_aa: CASSSGGESYNEQFF
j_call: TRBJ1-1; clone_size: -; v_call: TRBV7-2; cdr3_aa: CASSLGEWTEAFF
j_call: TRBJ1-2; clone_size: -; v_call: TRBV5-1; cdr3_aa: CAGSPDSYGYTF
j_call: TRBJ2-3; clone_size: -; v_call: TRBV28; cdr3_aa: CASSLMARTDTQYF
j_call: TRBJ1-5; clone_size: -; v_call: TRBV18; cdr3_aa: CASSPGDQPQHF
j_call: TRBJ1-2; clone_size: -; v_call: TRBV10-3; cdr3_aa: CAISAGGSLYGYTF
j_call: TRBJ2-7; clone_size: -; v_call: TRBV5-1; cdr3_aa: CASSEGLVGYEQYF
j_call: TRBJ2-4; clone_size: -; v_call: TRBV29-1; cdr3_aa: CSVEDLRREGNIQYF
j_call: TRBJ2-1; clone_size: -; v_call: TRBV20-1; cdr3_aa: CSAGGLAGVYNEQFF
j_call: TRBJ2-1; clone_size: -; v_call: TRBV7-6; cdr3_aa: CASSLGLAGGAKQFF
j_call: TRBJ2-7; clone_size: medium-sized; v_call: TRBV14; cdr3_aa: CASSQRRQGAGDEQYF
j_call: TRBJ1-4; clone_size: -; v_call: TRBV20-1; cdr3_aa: CSARDQGTNEKLFF